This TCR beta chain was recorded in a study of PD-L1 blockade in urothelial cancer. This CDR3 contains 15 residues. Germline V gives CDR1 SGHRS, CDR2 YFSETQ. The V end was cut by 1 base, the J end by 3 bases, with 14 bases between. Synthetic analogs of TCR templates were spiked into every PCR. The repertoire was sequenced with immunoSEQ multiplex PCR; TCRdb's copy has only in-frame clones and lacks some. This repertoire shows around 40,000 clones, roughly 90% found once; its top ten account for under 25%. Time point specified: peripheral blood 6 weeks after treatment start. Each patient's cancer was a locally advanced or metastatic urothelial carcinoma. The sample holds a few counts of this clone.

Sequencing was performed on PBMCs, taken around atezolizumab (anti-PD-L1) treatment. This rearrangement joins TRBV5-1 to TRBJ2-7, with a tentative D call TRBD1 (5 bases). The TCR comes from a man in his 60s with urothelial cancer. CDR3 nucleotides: TGCGCCAGCAGCTTGACCGCTGGGGCCCTCTACGAGCAGTACTTC. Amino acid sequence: CASSLTAGALYEQYF. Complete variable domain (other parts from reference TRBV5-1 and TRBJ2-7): KAGVTQTPRYLIKTRGQQVTLSCSPISGHRSVSWYQQTPGQGLQFLFEYFSETQRNKGNFPGRFSGRQFSNSRSEMNVSTLELGDSALYLCASSLTAGALYEQYFGPGTRLTVT.